This T cell receptor beta chain stems from a study of T cell responses to AZD1222 COVID-19 vaccine. The CDR3 is 13 amino acids. Trimming shortened V by 7 bases and J by 2 bases, and 8 bases separated the two germline ends. Overall study findings and caveats: Only a handful of AZD1222 recipients, about six in all, had baseline seropositivity. Repertoires in all cases were sampled only once the peak T cell response had passed. When two AZD1222 doses had been given, Spike-specific TCR breadth and depth rose.

This table comes from immunoSEQ multiplex PCR, and its TCRdb copy is limited to in-frame clones, with some not included. There are about 150,000 clones in the sample; roughly 90% occur only once, and about 5.1% lies in the top ten. On this clone: The antigen remains unidentified.

Specimen: peripheral blood, collected on day 0 of MenACWY control vaccination. The gene calls are TRBV12-3 or TRBV12-4 and TRBJ2-2; D remains unclear. The receptor comes from an adult in good health. The CDR3 DNA reads TGTGCCAGCAAGGAGCGTAACACCGGGGAGCTGTTTTTT. It yields the protein CASKERNTGELFF.